The sequence of this T cell receptor beta chain was determined in a study of CD8 T cells in Susac syndrome (dated by TCRdb to about 2019). Regarding the study in general: Among the sequenced Susac syndrome patients, over five had clinically active disease and eight or nine were in clinical remission. At the time of blood withdrawal, Susac syndrome patients were either therapy-naive, taking corticosteroids (with some also receiving IVIg), or on IVIg alone. Repertoire sequencing was used to test whether CD8+ T cell activation and differentiation in Susac syndrome was antigen driven.

Overall results and qualifications from the work: The study acknowledged that relatively few individuals were included in the TCR sequencing and HLA analysis. In patients with Susac syndrome, the CD4+ T cell repertoire showed no detectable clonal expansion.

RNA was extracted with the RNeasy kit and about 0.45 to 1 ug was reverse transcribed using random hexamers. TCR beta CDR3 regions were amplified with the immunoSEQ multiplex PCR assay covering 54 Vbeta and 13 Jbeta segments. Bias from PCR amplification was corrected by using a synthetic template baseline for primer optimization and for computational correction. Per the original workflow: Reads were annotated to V, D and J genes according to IMGT and were analyzed with immunoSEQ Analyzer, with only productive sequences retained. Clonality was computed as one minus Shannon entropy normalized by log2 of the number of productive unique sequences. Public and private clones were assessed among the 100 most prevalent clones of each patient and control. Susac-specific clones were defined as absent from healthy and MS cohorts, over a thousand published viral clones and other ImmuneACCESS disease sequences. TCRdb trimmed the raw reads at Q25, called clones with MiXCR and kept productive beta chains. Rows matching on CDR3 protein sequence are summarized as one entry with the most common DNA and genes. V and J calls and clone size were set by TCRdb, not the authors. Counted in this sample were hundreds of thousands of distinct CDR3 sequences; approximately 94% of them appeared once. The ten largest clones represent roughly 0.14% of the sample.

Peripheral blood CD8+ and CD4+ T cells from healthy donors, Susac syndrome patients and multiple sclerosis patients were profiled using high-throughput TCR beta sequencing. The Susac syndrome patients fulfilled recently defined diagnostic criteria for definite or probable disease. Bulk CD8+ and CD4+ T cells were purified by magnetic negative isolation, while CD8+ TEMRA cells were enriched using FACS. Blood was collected in EDTA tubes and processed within 24 hours, with PBMCs isolated through density gradient centrifugation. PBMCs destined for TCR sequencing were cryopreserved in liquid nitrogen and later thawed in a 37 °C water bath. A purity of at least 90% was achieved for sorted or isolated CD4+, CD8+ and CD8+ TEMRA cells. Looking up the germline V gene (reference sequence) yields CDR1 LGHDT and CDR2 YNNKEL. The V and J ends are trimmed by 1 base and 0 bases, leaving 4 bases between them. The CDR3 contains 14 residues, cysteine and phenylalanine counted. The only DNA kept is the CDR3, 42 bases in frame from the first base.

In the case of this clonotype: Its antigen has not been determined. No quality values exist for individual bases; no much larger clone is one base distant.

The V gene is TRBV3-1 and the J gene is TRBJ1-5, with the D gene uncertain. This TCR was recovered from a human donor with Susac syndrome. What was sequenced was CD4+ T cells from PBMCs. The CDR3 sequence is CASSQGNSNQPQHF. The DNA is TGTGCCAGCAGCCAAGGAAATAGCAATCAGCCCCAGCATTTT.